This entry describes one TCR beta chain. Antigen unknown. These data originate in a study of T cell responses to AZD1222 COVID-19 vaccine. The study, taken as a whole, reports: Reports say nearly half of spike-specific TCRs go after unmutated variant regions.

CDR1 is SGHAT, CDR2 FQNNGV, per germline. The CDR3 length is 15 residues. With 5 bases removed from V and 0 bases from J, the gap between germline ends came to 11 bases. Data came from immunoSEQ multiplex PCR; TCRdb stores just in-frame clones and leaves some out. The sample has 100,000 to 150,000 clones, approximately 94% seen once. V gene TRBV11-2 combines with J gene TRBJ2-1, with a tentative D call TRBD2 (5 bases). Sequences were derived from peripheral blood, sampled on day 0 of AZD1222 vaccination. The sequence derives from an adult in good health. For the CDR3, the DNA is TGTGCCAGCAGCCGCACTAGGAGCTCCTACAATGAGCAGTTCTTC. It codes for CASSRTRSSYNEQFF.